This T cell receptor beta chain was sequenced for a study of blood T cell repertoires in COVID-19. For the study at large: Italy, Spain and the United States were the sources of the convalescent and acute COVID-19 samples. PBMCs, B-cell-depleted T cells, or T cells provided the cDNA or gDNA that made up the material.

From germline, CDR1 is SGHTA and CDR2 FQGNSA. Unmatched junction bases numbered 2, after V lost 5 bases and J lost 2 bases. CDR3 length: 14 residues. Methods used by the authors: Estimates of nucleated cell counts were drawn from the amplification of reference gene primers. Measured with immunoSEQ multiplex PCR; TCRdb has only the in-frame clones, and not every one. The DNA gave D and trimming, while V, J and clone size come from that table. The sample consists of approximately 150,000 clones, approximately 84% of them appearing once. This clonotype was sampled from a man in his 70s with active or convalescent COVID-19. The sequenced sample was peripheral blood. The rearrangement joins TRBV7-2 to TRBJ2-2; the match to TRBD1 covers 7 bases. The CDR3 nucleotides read TGTGCCAGCAGCCGGGACAGCAACACCGGGGAGCTGTTTTTT. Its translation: CASSRDSNTGELFF.